Below, one T cell receptor (beta chain) is given with its context. The antigen is unknown. The sample originates from a study of T cell responses to AZD1222 COVID-19 vaccine. Study-level findings and limits: At baseline, seropositivity was found in only 5 to 7 AZD1222 recipients. In all cases, repertoires were sampled only after the peak T cell response. Possibly, clonal diversity was underestimated; donors were largely white British and included more females.

The assay was immunoSEQ multiplex PCR, and TCRdb's table has in-frame clones only and misses some. The sample has 150,000 or so clones, 91% seen once. The CDR3 covers 14 residues. The germline CDR1 and CDR2 sequences are SNHLY and FYNNEI. Trimming took 1 base from V and 2 from J, leaving 9 bases between them. This rearrangement joins TRBV2 to TRBJ2-7; D uncertain. The receptor was derived from an adult in good health. The sequencing used peripheral blood, collected on day 0 of AZD1222 vaccination. CDR3 protein: CASSEDPAAYEQYF. CDR3 DNA: TGTGCCAGCAGTGAAGATCCGGCAGCCTACGAGCAGTACTTC. The variable domain in full, with the rest retrieved from reference TRBV2 and TRBJ2-7, is EPEVTQTPSHQVTQMGQEVILRCVPISNHLYFYWYRQILGQKVEFLVSFYNNEISEKSEIFDDQFSVERPDGSNFTLKIRSTKLEDSAMYFCASSEDPAAYEQYFGPGTRLTVT.